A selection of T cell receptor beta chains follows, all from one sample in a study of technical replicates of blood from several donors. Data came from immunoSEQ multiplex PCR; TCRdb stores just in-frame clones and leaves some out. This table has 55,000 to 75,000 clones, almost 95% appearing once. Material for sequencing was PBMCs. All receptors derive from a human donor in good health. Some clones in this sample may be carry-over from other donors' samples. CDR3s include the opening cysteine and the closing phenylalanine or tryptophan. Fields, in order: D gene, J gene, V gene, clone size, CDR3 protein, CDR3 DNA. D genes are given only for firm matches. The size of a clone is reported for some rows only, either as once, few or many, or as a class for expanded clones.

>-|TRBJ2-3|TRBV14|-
CASSQVRQTDTQYF
TGTGCCAGCAGCCAAGTGAGACAAACAGATACGCAGTATTTT
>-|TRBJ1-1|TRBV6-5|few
CASSYFRDTEAFF
TGTGCCAGCAGTTACTTCAGGGACACTGAAGCTTTCTTT
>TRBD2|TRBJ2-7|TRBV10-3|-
CAISRLAGGGIRNEQYF
TGTGCCATCAGTCGACTAGCGGGAGGGGGGATCAGGAACGAGCAGTACTTC
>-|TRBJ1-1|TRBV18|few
CASSQGQGNTEAFF
TGTGCCAGCTCACAAGGGCAGGGGAACACTGAAGCTTTCTTT
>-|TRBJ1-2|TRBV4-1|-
CASSQPPGGGYTF
TGCGCCAGCAGCCAACCCCCTGGCGGCGGCTACACCTTC
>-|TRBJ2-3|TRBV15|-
CATSSGLSTDTQYF
TGTGCCACCAGCAGCGGACTATCCACAGATACGCAGTATTTT
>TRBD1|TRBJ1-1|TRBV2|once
CASSVEGAGTEAFF
TGTGCCAGCAGTGTGGAGGGGGCGGGCACTGAAGCTTTCTTT
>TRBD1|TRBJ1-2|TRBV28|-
CASSPPHRGSGYTF
TGTGCCAGCAGCCCCCCCCACAGGGGTTCTGGCTACACCTTC
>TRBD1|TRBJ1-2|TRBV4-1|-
CASSQPGQGSGGYTF
TGCGCCAGCAGCCAGCCGGGACAGGGGTCGGGTGGCTACACCTTC
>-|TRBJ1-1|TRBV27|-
CASLPWWGEGVSEAFF
TGTGCCAGTTTACCCTGGTGGGGTGAAGGGGTCTCTGAAGCTTTCTTT
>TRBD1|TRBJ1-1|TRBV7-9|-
CASSSPSGTGFDTEAFF
TGTGCCAGCAGCTCACCCTCCGGGACAGGGTTCGACACTGAAGCTTTCTTT
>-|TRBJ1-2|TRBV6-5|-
CASSQSVGGYGYTF
TGTGCCAGCTCACAATCGGTAGGGGGCTATGGCTACACCTTC
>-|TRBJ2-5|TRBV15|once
CATSREQKETQYF
TGTGCCACCAGCAGAGAACAAAAAGAGACCCAGTACTTC
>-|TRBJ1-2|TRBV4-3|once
CASSQDLGGYGYTF
TGCGCCAGCAGCCAAGATCTGGGGGGCTATGGCTACACCTTC
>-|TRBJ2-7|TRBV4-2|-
CASTAQTGSSYEQYF
TGTGCCAGCACCGCGCAGACAGGCAGCTCCTACGAGCAGTACTTC
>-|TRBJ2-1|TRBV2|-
CASSERGLNEQFF
TGTGCCAGCAGTGAAAGGGGGTTAAATGAGCAGTTCTTC
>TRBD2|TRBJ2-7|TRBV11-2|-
CASSRWGEGTYEQYF
TGTGCCAGCAGCCGCTGGGGGGAGGGAACCTACGAGCAGTACTTC
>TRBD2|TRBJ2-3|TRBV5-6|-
CASSLGAGAPTDTQYF
TGTGCCAGCAGCTTGGGAGCGGGGGCCCCCACAGATACGCAGTATTTT
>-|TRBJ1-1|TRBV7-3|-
CASSPGGTEAFF
TGTGCCAGCAGCCCCGGGGGAACTGAAGCTTTCTTT
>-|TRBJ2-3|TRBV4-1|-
CASSQASADTQYF
TGCGCCAGCAGCCAAGCGTCGGCAGATACGCAGTATTTT
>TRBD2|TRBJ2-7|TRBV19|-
CASSGLGLVDEQYF
TGTGCCAGTAGTGGACTGGGACTAGTTGACGAGCAGTACTTC
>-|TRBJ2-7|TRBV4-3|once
CASSQGQFDTYEQYF
TGCGCCAGCAGCCAAGGCCAGTTCGACACCTACGAGCAGTACTTC
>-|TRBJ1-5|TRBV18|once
CASSPAAGLFGQPQHF
TGTGCCAGCTCCCCCGCGGCAGGACTGTTCGGTCAGCCCCAGCATTTT
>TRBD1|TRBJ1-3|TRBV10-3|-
CAISVAGGGNTIYF
TGTGCCATCAGTGTTGCAGGGGGCGGAAACACCATATATTTT
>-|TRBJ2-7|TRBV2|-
CAGTGKREQYF
TGTGCCGGTACAGGGAAGCGCGAGCAGTACTTC
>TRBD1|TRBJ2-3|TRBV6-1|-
CASSGDRDGTQYF
TGTGCCAGCAGTGGAGACAGGGATGGTACGCAGTATTTT
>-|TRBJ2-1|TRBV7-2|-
CASSLSQSGNNEQFF
TGTGCCAGCAGCTTATCACAATCGGGAAACAATGAGCAGTTCTTC
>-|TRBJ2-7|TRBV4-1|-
CASSQDGQAQYPNEQYF
TGCGCCAGCAGCCAAGATGGGCAGGCGCAATACCCTAACGAGCAGTACTTC
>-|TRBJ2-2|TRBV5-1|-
CASSLAAYLAGELFF
TGCGCCAGCAGCTTGGCCGCCTATCTCGCCGGGGAGCTGTTTTTT
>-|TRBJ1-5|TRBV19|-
CASSAWAGTNQPQHF
TGTGCCAGTAGTGCCTGGGCGGGTACTAACCAGCCCCAGCATTTT
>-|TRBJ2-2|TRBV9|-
CASSENREGVNTGELFF
TGTGCCAGCAGTGAGAATAGGGAGGGGGTTAACACCGGGGAGCTGTTTTTT
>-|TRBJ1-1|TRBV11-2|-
CASSPGLYRDTEAFF
TGTGCCAGCAGCCCTGGTCTTTACAGAGACACTGAAGCTTTCTTT
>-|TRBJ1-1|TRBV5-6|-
CASSIDYGDTEAFF
TGTGCCAGCAGTATAGATTATGGAGACACTGAAGCTTTCTTT
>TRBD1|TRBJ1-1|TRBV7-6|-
CASSLSGGQGETEAFF
TGTGCCAGCAGCTTGAGTGGGGGACAGGGGGAGACTGAAGCTTTCTTT
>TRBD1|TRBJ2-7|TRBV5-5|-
CASSLAGGSYEQYF
TGTGCCAGCAGCTTGGCAGGGGGCTCCTACGAGCAGTACTTC
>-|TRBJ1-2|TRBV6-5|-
CASSNRALGYGYTF
TGTGCCAGCAGTAACAGGGCTCTGGGCTATGGCTACACCTTC
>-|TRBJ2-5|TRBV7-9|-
CASSAEELVRGTQYF
TGTGCCAGCAGCGCCGAGGAGCTAGTACGGGGGACCCAGTACTTC
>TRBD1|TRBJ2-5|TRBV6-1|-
CASRESTGGRETQYF
TGTGCCAGCAGAGAATCAACAGGGGGTAGAGAGACCCAGTACTTC
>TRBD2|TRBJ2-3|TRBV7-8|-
CASSLAPAGGPTDTQYF
TGTGCCAGCAGCTTAGCCCCAGCGGGAGGACCCACAGATACGCAGTATTTT
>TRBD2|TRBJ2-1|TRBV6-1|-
CASSELAANEQFF
TGTGCCAGCAGTGAGCTAGCGGCCAATGAGCAGTTCTTC
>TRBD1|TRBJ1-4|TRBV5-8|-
CASTPGQGLGEKLFF
TGTGCCAGCACCCCGGGACAGGGGCTCGGTGAAAAACTGTTTTTT
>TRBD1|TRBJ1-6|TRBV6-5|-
CASRTGGLRKSPLHF
TGTGCCAGCAGAACAGGGGGTCTTAGGAAGTCACCCCTCCACTTT
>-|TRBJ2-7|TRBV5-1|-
CASSLGAGIYEQYF
TGCGCCAGCAGCTTGGGGGCGGGAATCTACGAGCAGTACTTC
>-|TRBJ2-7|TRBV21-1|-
CASSSTEREFPYEQYF
TGTGCCAGCAGCTCTACGGAGCGGGAATTCCCCTACGAGCAGTACTTC
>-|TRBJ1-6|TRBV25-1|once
CASSGVQGLFSPLHF
TGTGCCAGCAGTGGGGTTCAGGGGTTATTTTCACCCCTCCACTTT
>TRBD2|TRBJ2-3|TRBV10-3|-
CATGLAGPDTQYF
TGTGCCACCGGACTAGCGGGACCAGATACGCAGTATTTT
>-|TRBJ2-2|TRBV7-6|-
CASSPGAGELFF
TGTGCCAGCAGCCCGGGTGCCGGGGAGCTGTTTTTT
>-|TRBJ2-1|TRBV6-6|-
CASSYFPGYNEQFF
TGTGCCAGCAGTTACTTCCCGGGCTACAATGAGCAGTTCTTC
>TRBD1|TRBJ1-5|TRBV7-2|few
CASSLGQGFNQPQHF
TGTGCCAGCAGCTTAGGACAGGGGTTCAATCAGCCCCAGCATTTT
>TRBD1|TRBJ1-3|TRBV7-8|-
CASSVLGGRGNTIYF
TGTGCCAGCAGCGTCCTAGGGGGCAGGGGGAACACCATATATTTT
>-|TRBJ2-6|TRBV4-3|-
CASSQDLRRGGTGANVLTF
TGCGCCAGCAGCCAAGATCTTAGAAGGGGGGGTACTGGGGCCAACGTCCTGACTTTC
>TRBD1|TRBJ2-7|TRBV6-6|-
CASSLSNRDRHEQYF
TGTGCCAGCAGTTTAAGTAACCGGGACAGACACGAGCAGTACTTC
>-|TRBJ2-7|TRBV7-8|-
CASSFFLGGGYEQYF
TGTGCCAGCAGCTTTTTCCTAGGTGGAGGCTACGAGCAGTACTTC
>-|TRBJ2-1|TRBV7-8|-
CASSLVRTDSYNEQFF
TGTGCCAGCAGCTTAGTGCGGACAGACTCCTACAATGAGCAGTTCTTC